This is a list of T cell receptor beta chains from one sample in a study of T cell responses to AZD1222 COVID-19 vaccine. Measured with immunoSEQ multiplex PCR; TCRdb has only the in-frame clones, and not every one. This table has about 150,000 clones, about 90% appearing once. This specimen consisted of peripheral blood, obtained 28 days after the second AZD1222 dose. The origin of the receptors is an adult who received the AZD1222 COVID-19 vaccine. The CDR3 runs from the conserved cysteine through the conserved F or W. The D gene is left open where the match is weak. The size of a clone is reported for some rows only, either as once, few or many, or as a class for expanded clones.

CDR3 DNA: TGTGCCAGCAGCTTAGATCGCATGACTAGCGGGAGGATCCATGAGCAGTTCTTC
CDR3 protein: CASSLDRMTSGRIHEQFF
D gene: TRBD2
J gene: TRBJ2-1
V gene: TRBV11-3
clone size: NA

CDR3 DNA: TGTGCCACCAGTGATCCCTCGGCGGGATCTAAGAATGAGCAGTTCTTC
CDR3 protein: CATSDPSAGSKNEQFF
D gene: NA
J gene: TRBJ2-1
V gene: TRBV24-1
clone size: once

CDR3 DNA: TGTGCCAGTGGGCAGGACTCTGGAAACACCATATATTTT
CDR3 protein: CASGQDSGNTIYF
D gene: NA
J gene: TRBJ1-3
V gene: TRBV19
clone size: NA

CDR3 DNA: TGTGCCACCAGCAGAAGCCTCAGGGATGGCTACACCTTC
CDR3 protein: CATSRSLRDGYTF
D gene: NA
J gene: TRBJ1-2
V gene: TRBV15
clone size: NA

CDR3 DNA: TGTGCCAGCAGTACCCGGGACAGTTCGACAGATACGCAGTATTTT
CDR3 protein: CASSTRDSSTDTQYF
D gene: TRBD1
J gene: TRBJ2-3
V gene: TRBV6-5
clone size: once

CDR3 DNA: TGTGCCAGCAGCGTCTCAAGCGGAGACTACAATGAGCAGTTCTTC
CDR3 protein: CASSVSSGDYNEQFF
D gene: NA
J gene: TRBJ2-1
V gene: TRBV9
clone size: NA

CDR3 DNA: TGTGCCAGCTTTAGCGGGAGGTGGGAGGAGACCCAGTACTTC
CDR3 protein: CASFSGRWEETQYF
D gene: TRBD2
J gene: TRBJ2-5
V gene: TRBV5-8
clone size: NA

CDR3 DNA: TGCAGTGCTAGTTTACTGTACAATGAGCAGTTCTTC
CDR3 protein: CSASLLYNEQFF
D gene: NA
J gene: TRBJ2-1
V gene: TRBV20-1
clone size: NA

CDR3 DNA: TGTGCCAGCAGCCTCGAGGGGACAGGCGGGACGGGGCCCCAGCATTTT
CDR3 protein: CASSLEGTGGTGPQHF
D gene: TRBD1
J gene: TRBJ1-5
V gene: TRBV3-1/TRBV3-2
clone size: NA

CDR3 DNA: TGTGCCAGCAGCCTGGGACAGGGAAGTCGGTACGAGCAGTACTTC
CDR3 protein: CASSLGQGSRYEQYF
D gene: TRBD1
J gene: TRBJ2-7
V gene: TRBV6-5
clone size: NA

CDR3 DNA: TGTGCCAGCAGCGCACTAGCGGGATACGAGCAGTACTTC
CDR3 protein: CASSALAGYEQYF
D gene: TRBD2
J gene: TRBJ2-7
V gene: TRBV3-1/TRBV3-2
clone size: NA

CDR3 DNA: TGTGCCAGCAGCTTAGTGACTAGCGGACAAGAGACCCAGTACTTC
CDR3 protein: CASSLVTSGQETQYF
D gene: TRBD2
J gene: TRBJ2-5
V gene: TRBV7-2
clone size: NA

CDR3 DNA: TGTGCCTGGAGTTCTGGGGCCAGGCAGCCCCAGCATTTT
CDR3 protein: CAWSSGARQPQHF
D gene: NA
J gene: TRBJ1-5
V gene: TRBV30
clone size: NA

CDR3 DNA: TGTGCCAGCAGCTTCCCGGGAGGAGGGGAGACCCAGTACTTC
CDR3 protein: CASSFPGGGETQYF
D gene: TRBD2
J gene: TRBJ2-5
V gene: TRBV5-4
clone size: NA

CDR3 DNA: TGTGCCAGCAATGGACAGGGGCGGGAAAAACTGTTTTTT
CDR3 protein: CASNGQGREKLFF
D gene: TRBD1
J gene: TRBJ1-4
V gene: TRBV25-1
clone size: NA

CDR3 DNA: TGTGCCAGCAGTGAAGCAGGGCGGGTCTCCTACAATGAGCAGTTCTTC
CDR3 protein: CASSEAGRVSYNEQFF
D gene: NA
J gene: TRBJ2-1
V gene: TRBV6-1
clone size: NA

CDR3 DNA: TGCGCCAGCAGCCTCCGACAGTACGGCGGGGAGCTGTTTTTT
CDR3 protein: CASSLRQYGGELFF
D gene: NA
J gene: TRBJ2-2
V gene: TRBV4-3
clone size: NA

CDR3 DNA: TGTGCCAGCAGCCCTCCAACGAACACTGAAGCTTTCTTT
CDR3 protein: CASSPPTNTEAFF
D gene: NA
J gene: TRBJ1-1
V gene: TRBV5-6
clone size: NA

CDR3 DNA: TGTGCCAGCAGCTCCGGGAGTTTTGGCGACACTGAAGCTTTCTTT
CDR3 protein: CASSSGSFGDTEAFF
D gene: NA
J gene: TRBJ1-1
V gene: TRBV7-9
clone size: NA

CDR3 DNA: TGTGCCAGCAGCTTAATCTTCGGCGGGGACCAAGAGACCCAGTACTTC
CDR3 protein: CASSLIFGGDQETQYF
D gene: NA
J gene: TRBJ2-5
V gene: TRBV13
clone size: NA

CDR3 DNA: TGTGCCAGCACCCGTGGCTCTCCTTCTGGCTACACCTTC
CDR3 protein: CASTRGSPSGYTF
D gene: NA
J gene: TRBJ1-2
V gene: TRBV6-5
clone size: NA

CDR3 DNA: TGTGCCAGCAGTGAAAATAATAGGGAGGGGCAGTTCTTC
CDR3 protein: CASSENNREGQFF
D gene: TRBD2
J gene: TRBJ2-1
V gene: TRBV2
clone size: NA

CDR3 DNA: TGTGCCAGCAGCCGGGGACAGGGGCTAACCATGGTAAACACAGATACGCAGTATTTT
CDR3 protein: CASSRGQGLTMVNTDTQYF
D gene: TRBD1
J gene: TRBJ2-3
V gene: TRBV7-6
clone size: NA

CDR3 DNA: TGTGCCAGCAGTGAAGGTAGTGGCGAAAAACTGTTTTTT
CDR3 protein: CASSEGSGEKLFF
D gene: NA
J gene: TRBJ1-4
V gene: TRBV6-4
clone size: NA

CDR3 DNA: TGTGCCAGCAGCCGCACTAGCGGAAACTACAATGAGCAGTTCTTC
CDR3 protein: CASSRTSGNYNEQFF
D gene: TRBD2
J gene: TRBJ2-1
V gene: TRBV3-1/TRBV3-2
clone size: NA

CDR3 DNA: TGTGCCAGCAGCTTTAACAGGGATGGCACTGAAGCTTTCTTT
CDR3 protein: CASSFNRDGTEAFF
D gene: NA
J gene: TRBJ1-1
V gene: TRBV7-8
clone size: NA

CDR3 DNA: TGCGCCAGCAGTGAGTCTGGCCCACCCGGTATGGTAGCCCCCTACAATGAGCAGTTCTTC
CDR3 protein: CASSESGPPGMVAPYNEQFF
D gene: NA
J gene: TRBJ2-1
V gene: TRBV10-1
clone size: NA

CDR3 DNA: TGTGCCAGCAGCCCAGGGAACTACGAGCAGTACTTC
CDR3 protein: CASSPGNYEQYF
D gene: NA
J gene: TRBJ2-7
V gene: TRBV2
clone size: NA

CDR3 DNA: TGTGCCCTAGGGATAACTAGTCCCGGGGAGCTGTTTTTT
CDR3 protein: CALGITSPGELFF
D gene: NA
J gene: TRBJ2-2
V gene: TRBV30
clone size: NA

CDR3 DNA: TGTGCCTGGAGTGTACTCCCCGGGGGGCTGGGCGAGCAGTACTTC
CDR3 protein: CAWSVLPGGLGEQYF
D gene: NA
J gene: TRBJ2-7
V gene: TRBV30
clone size: NA

CDR3 DNA: TGTGCCAGCTCACCACCGGGCCCTAGCGGGGACGACCAAGAGACCCAGTACTTC
CDR3 protein: CASSPPGPSGDDQETQYF
D gene: TRBD2
J gene: TRBJ2-5
V gene: TRBV18
clone size: NA

CDR3 DNA: TGTGCCAGTAGTATGAGGGGGACACCGAGCACAGATACGCAGTATTTT
CDR3 protein: CASSMRGTPSTDTQYF
D gene: NA
J gene: TRBJ2-3
V gene: TRBV19
clone size: NA

CDR3 DNA: TGTGCCAGCAGCTTAACAGACAGGATCAGCTTGGAGACCCAGTACTTC
CDR3 protein: CASSLTDRISLETQYF
D gene: NA
J gene: TRBJ2-5
V gene: TRBV11-1
clone size: NA

CDR3 DNA: TGTGCCAGCAGCTTGGGGAGGGGAAGAAACACCATATATTTT
CDR3 protein: CASSLGRGRNTIYF
D gene: NA
J gene: TRBJ1-3
V gene: TRBV5-6
clone size: NA

CDR3 DNA: TGTGCCAGCAGTTACTCGGGCACGTACGAGCAGTACTTC
CDR3 protein: CASSYSGTYEQYF
D gene: NA
J gene: TRBJ2-7
V gene: TRBV6-6
clone size: NA

CDR3 DNA: TGTGCCAGCAGCCCGGGCCGCCTCATCTACGAGCAGTACTTC
CDR3 protein: CASSPGRLIYEQYF
D gene: NA
J gene: TRBJ2-7
V gene: TRBV7-2
clone size: NA

CDR3 DNA: TGTGCCAGCTCACCGTCAGACAACTCTGGAAACACCATATATTTT
CDR3 protein: CASSPSDNSGNTIYF
D gene: NA
J gene: TRBJ1-3
V gene: TRBV18
clone size: NA

CDR3 DNA: TGTGCCAGCAGTTCACACAAGAACACTGAAGCTTTCTTT
CDR3 protein: CASSSHKNTEAFF
D gene: NA
J gene: TRBJ1-1
V gene: TRBV6-6
clone size: NA

CDR3 DNA: TGTGCCAGCAGCGATTACCGGGACTGGTACACAGATACGCAGTATTTT
CDR3 protein: CASSDYRDWYTDTQYF
D gene: NA
J gene: TRBJ2-3
V gene: TRBV11-3
clone size: few

CDR3 DNA: TGCAGCGTTGTGGTGACTAGCGAAGAGACCCAGTACTTC
CDR3 protein: CSVVVTSEETQYF
D gene: TRBD2
J gene: TRBJ2-5
V gene: TRBV29-1
clone size: once

CDR3 DNA: TGTGCCAGCAGCCGACTACAGGGGAGGGAAGAAAAACTGTTTTTT
CDR3 protein: CASSRLQGREEKLFF
D gene: TRBD1
J gene: TRBJ1-4
V gene: TRBV3-1/TRBV3-2
clone size: NA

CDR3 DNA: TGCAGCTCCCTTTCCGGACTCTATGGCTACACCTTC
CDR3 protein: CSSLSGLYGYTF
D gene: NA
J gene: TRBJ1-2
V gene: TRBV29-1
clone size: NA

CDR3 DNA: TGTGCCAGCTCACCGACAGAGATAAACACTGAAGCTTTCTTT
CDR3 protein: CASSPTEINTEAFF
D gene: NA
J gene: TRBJ1-1
V gene: TRBV18
clone size: NA

CDR3 DNA: TGTGCCAGCAGCTTAGACGGAGGAACTGAGCCCAGTCAGTTCTTC
CDR3 protein: CASSLDGGTEPSQFF
D gene: NA
J gene: TRBJ2-1
V gene: TRBV11-3
clone size: NA

CDR3 DNA: TGTGCCAGCAGCTCGCTGGACACCGGGGAGCTGTTTTTT
CDR3 protein: CASSSLDTGELFF
D gene: NA
J gene: TRBJ2-2
V gene: TRBV11-3
clone size: NA

CDR3 DNA: TGCAGCGCTACGGACGGCTATGGCTACACCTTC
CDR3 protein: CSATDGYGYTF
D gene: NA
J gene: TRBJ1-2
V gene: TRBV29-1
clone size: NA

CDR3 DNA: TGTGCCAGCAATAAACAGAGGAACACTGAAGCTTTCTTT
CDR3 protein: CASNKQRNTEAFF
D gene: NA
J gene: TRBJ1-1
V gene: TRBV12-3/TRBV12-4
clone size: NA

CDR3 DNA: TGCGCCAGCAGCAACGGACAGGGGGAGCTCGCGTCGCCGTTCTTC
CDR3 protein: CASSNGQGELASPFF
D gene: TRBD1
J gene: TRBJ2-1
V gene: TRBV5-1
clone size: NA

CDR3 DNA: TGTGCCAGCAGCGTAGGAGGGGTTGAGTCTACTGAAGCTTTCTTT
CDR3 protein: CASSVGGVESTEAFF
D gene: NA
J gene: TRBJ1-1
V gene: TRBV9
clone size: NA

CDR3 DNA: TGTGCCAGCACCATCTCGTCAGGGGACCACTATGGCTACACCTTC
CDR3 protein: CASTISSGDHYGYTF
D gene: NA
J gene: TRBJ1-2
V gene: TRBV27
clone size: NA

CDR3 DNA: TGCGCCAGCACCAGCCAGGGGGTGAGCAATGAGCAGTTCTTC
CDR3 protein: CASTSQGVSNEQFF
D gene: TRBD1
J gene: TRBJ2-1
V gene: TRBV5-1
clone size: NA

CDR3 DNA: TGTGCCAGCAGTGTTTGGGAGGCAGATACGCAGTATTTT
CDR3 protein: CASSVWEADTQYF
D gene: NA
J gene: TRBJ2-3
V gene: TRBV2
clone size: NA

CDR3 DNA: TGTGCCAGCAGTTTGGAAACGAGGACAGTTGTCCGGGTTGTCGGTTCACCCCTCCACTTT
CDR3 protein: CASSLETRTVVRVVGSPLHF
D gene: NA
J gene: TRBJ1-6
V gene: TRBV28
clone size: NA

CDR3 DNA: TGTGCCAGCCGACAGGGGGGAAGTGACTATGGCTACACCTTC
CDR3 protein: CASRQGGSDYGYTF
D gene: TRBD1
J gene: TRBJ1-2
V gene: TRBV5-5
clone size: NA

CDR3 DNA: TGTGCCAGCAGGCGGGGGAGCACAGATACGCAGTATTTT
CDR3 protein: CASRRGSTDTQYF
D gene: TRBD2
J gene: TRBJ2-3
V gene: TRBV6-5
clone size: once

CDR3 DNA: TGTGCCACCAGCAGCCAAACGTACGAGCAGTACTTC
CDR3 protein: CATSSQTYEQYF
D gene: NA
J gene: TRBJ2-7
V gene: TRBV15
clone size: few

CDR3 DNA: TGTGCCAGCAGTAGAAGCGATTCTTTTGTTCAGGACTGGCGGACAGCACGCACAGATACGCAGTATTTT
CDR3 protein: CASSRSDSFVQDWRTARTDTQYF
D gene: NA
J gene: TRBJ2-3
V gene: TRBV2
clone size: NA

CDR3 DNA: TGTGCCAGCAGCTCAAGCGGGGGGGCCATTAATGAGCAGTTCTTC
CDR3 protein: CASSSSGGAINEQFF
D gene: TRBD2
J gene: TRBJ2-1
V gene: TRBV5-4
clone size: NA

CDR3 DNA: TGTGCCAGCAGCTTAGAAGGGGCTTACGAGCAGTACTTC
CDR3 protein: CASSLEGAYEQYF
D gene: NA
J gene: TRBJ2-7
V gene: TRBV7-2
clone size: NA

CDR3 DNA: TGTGCCAGCAGTTTATTCGGGACAGGGACCATGAACACTGAAGCTTTCTTT
CDR3 protein: CASSLFGTGTMNTEAFF
D gene: TRBD1
J gene: TRBJ1-1
V gene: TRBV28
clone size: few